This passage covers 17 T cell receptor beta chains from one sample sequenced in a study of blood T cell repertoires in COVID-19. The table came from immunoSEQ multiplex PCR; TCRdb's copy has only in-frame clones and leaves some out. The sample has fewer than 80,000 clones; 73% are singletons. The specimen was peripheral blood. These receptors came from a man aged 55-75 years with acute or convalescent COVID-19.

This rearrangement joins TRBV2 to TRBJ2-2, with 10 positions matching TRBD2. Per the germline V gene, CDR1 is SNHLY and CDR2 is FYNNEI. V was pared by 6 bases and J by 2 bases, with 3 bases of the junction left unmatched. The CDR3 extends over 15 amino acids. The CDR3: CASSGLAVNTGELFF. The CDR3 bases are TGTGCCAGCAGCGGACTAGCGGTCAACACCGGGGAGCTGTTTTTT.

The chain links TRBV18 to TRBJ1-2, with TRBD1 matching over 7 bases. Germline V gene lookup returns CDR1 KGHSH and CDR2 LQKENI. The CDR3 spans 13 residues. V dropped 5 bases and J dropped 2; count of bases not matched to a gene: 2. Written as DNA, the CDR3 is TGTGCCAGCTCAACGACAGGGAACTATGGCTACACCTTC. Protein product: CASSTTGNYGYTF.

This clone was seen a single time. The CDR3 here is CASSLRGRTGELFF. CDR3 in DNA: TGTGCCAGCAGCTTAAGAGGGCGCACCGGGGAGCTGTTTTTT. The rearrangement links TRBV7-2 to TRBJ2-2, with D perhaps matching TRBD2 (5 bases). Looked up from germline, CDR1 is SGHTA and CDR2 is FQGNSA. The CDR3 runs to 14 residues. The ends were cut back, 2 bases at V and 4 bases at J, with 8 bases in the middle.

The V gene is TRBV30, the J gene TRBJ1-5; D is ambiguous. Germline assignment: CDR1 GTSNPN and CDR2 SVGIG (reference sequence). V dropped 4 bases and J dropped 6 bases, with 10 bases sitting between them. CDR3 length: 12 residues. DNA for the CDR3: TGTGCCTGGAATAAAGTCGGTCAGCCCCAGCATTTT. Translation: CAWNKVGQPQHF.

This clone was recorded many times. The chain couples TRBV5-1 to TRBJ2-2, with D maybe TRBD1 (6 bases). The CDR3 runs 14 residues. Germline V CDR1 and CDR2: SGHRS, YFSETQ. V shed 7 bases and J shed 0 bases, with 10 bases lying between them. CDR3 bases: TGCGCCAGCCATACAGGGACGAACACCGGGGAGCTGTTTTTT. It specifies CASHTGTNTGELFF.

This chain joins TRBV7-9 and TRBJ1-2; 10 positions match TRBD1. Germline V gives CDR1 SEHNR, CDR2 FQNEAQ (reference sequence). V was clipped by 1 base and J by 9 bases; unmatched bases: 8. The CDR3 totals 15 residues. In nucleotides, the CDR3 is TGTGCCAGCAGCTTAGGCTCCGGGACAGGGGTAAGCTACACCTTC. Translating gives CASSLGSGTGVSYTF.

This clone was detected only once. The genes are TRBV14 and TRBJ2-2; D may be TRBD2 (5 bases). The CDR3 is 12 residues long. V lost 1 base to trimming and J lost 8 bases, with 5 bases between them. Germline V gene lookup returns CDR1 SGHDN and CDR2 FVKESK. CDR3 bases: TGTGCCAGCAGCCAAGGAGGGGGGGAGCTGTTTTTT. This translates into CASSQGGGELFF.

The chain recombines TRBV24-1 with TRBJ1-2; D might be TRBD1 (6 bases). This CDR3 spans 14 amino acids. Germline CDR1 is KGHDR and CDR2 is SFDVKD. V was pared by 2 bases and J by 4 bases, with 10 bases between. CDR3 protein: CATSDYRELYGYTF. The CDR3 DNA reads as TGTGCCACCAGTGATTACAGGGAGCTCTATGGCTACACCTTC.

This rearrangement joins TRBV5-6 to TRBJ1-1; no reliable D call. The germline V and J ends were trimmed by 0 bases and 3 bases, with 6 bases remaining between them. The CDR3 is 13 residues long. Germline CDR1 is SGHDT and CDR2 is YYEEEE. DNA of the CDR3: TGTGCCAGCAGCTTGGATCTCGACACTGAAGCTTTCTTT. It codes for CASSLDLDTEAFF.

The chain is built from TRBV7-9 and TRBJ2-5, with 11 bases aligning to TRBD1. The ends lost 5 bases at V and 2 bases at J; junction bases unmatched: 4. Germline V gene sequence: CDR1 SEHNR, CDR2 FQNEAQ (reference sequence). This CDR3 comprises 15 residues. CDR3: CASSPRDRGQETQYF. CDR3 coding DNA: TGTGCCAGCAGCCCAAGGGACAGGGGGCAAGAGACCCAGTACTTC.

V gene TRBV10-1 combines with J gene TRBJ2-7; 8 nucleotides match TRBD1. The CDR3 totals 15 residues. Germline V gives CDR1 WNHNN, CDR2 SYGVQD (reference sequence). With V trimmed by 1 base and J by 1 base, 3 bases remained unmatched. The CDR3 region has the DNA TGCGCCAGCAGTGAGTTCGGGACAGGTTCCTACGAGCAGTACTTC. Residues: CASSEFGTGSYEQYF.

In this sample, this clone turned up a few times. The genes are TRBV5-1 and TRBJ2-1, with 11 nucleotides matching TRBD1. V was pared by 4 bases and J by 10 bases, with 10 bases of the junction left unmatched. Germline values: CDR1 SGHRS, CDR2 YFSETQ. This CDR3 contains 15 residues. CDR3 in amino acids: CASSHGTGGSGEQFF. CDR3 DNA sequence: TGCGCCAGCAGCCACGGGACAGGGGGATCGGGCGAGCAGTTCTTC. Using reference TRBV5-1 and TRBJ2-1 for the parts outside the CDR3, the full variable domain is KAGVTQTPRYLIKTRGQQVTLSCSPISGHRSVSWYQQTPGQGLQFLFEYFSETQRNKGNFPGRFSGRQFSNSRSEMNVSTLELGDSALYLCASSHGTGGSGEQFFGPGTRLTVL.

Of note for this clone: Other DNA sequences in the sample encode the same CDR3. This rearrangement joins TRBV7-9 to TRBJ2-5; 10 bases match TRBD1. With 5 bases clipped from V and 3 bases from J, the junction kept 3 bases outside the gene matches. This CDR3 region has 14 residues. The germline CDR1 and CDR2 sequences are SEHNR and FQNEAQ (reference sequence). The CDR3 DNA is TGTGCCAGCAGCCTGGGACAGGGGAAAGAGACCCAGTACTTC. Its translation: CASSLGQGKETQYF.

The chain uses TRBV7-9 and TRBJ2-1; 8 bases are a match to TRBD1. This CDR3 is 15 amino acids long. The J segment lost 5 bases and the V segment lost 5 bases, leaving 8 bases of the junction unmatched. Looked up from germline, CDR1 is SEHNR and CDR2 is FQNEAQ (reference sequence). This CDR3 reads CASSPFPTGDNEQFF. CDR3 DNA sequence: TGTGCCAGCAGCCCTTTCCCGACAGGGGACAATGAGCAGTTCTTC.

This clone was seen just once. This rearrangement joins TRBV28 to TRBJ1-6, with D unresolved. The CDR3 has 12 residues. With 5 bases removed from V and 4 bases from J, the gap between germline ends came to 3 bases. Germline CDR1 is MDHEN and CDR2 is SYDVKM. The CDR3 here is CASSLYNSPLHF. In DNA, the CDR3 is TGTGCCAGCAGTCTGTATAATTCACCCCTCCACTTT. Drawing the rest from reference TRBV28 and TRBJ1-6, the complete variable domain is DVKVTQSSRYLVKRTGEKVFLECVQDMDHENMFWYRQDPGLGLRLIYFSYDVKMKEKGDIPEGYSVSREKKERFSLILESASTNQTSMYLCASSLYNSPLHFGNGTRLTVT.

The V call is TRBV24-1, the J call TRBJ2-3; 11 nucleotides match TRBD1. The V segment lost 3 bases and the J segment 5 bases; nucleotides outside the gene matches: 3. This CDR3 is built from 15 residues. CDR1 KGHDR and CDR2 SFDVKD come from the germline V gene. Written as DNA, the CDR3 is TGTGCCACCAGTGATCGGACAGGGGGCAAAGATACGCAGTATTTT. This encodes CATSDRTGGKDTQYF.

The chain uses TRBV7-9 and TRBJ2-3; D is perhaps TRBD2 (6 bases). Trimming took off 11 bases at V and 2 bases at J, with 20 bases between the two ends. The germline V gene encodes CDR1 SEHNR and CDR2 FQNEAQ (reference sequence). The CDR3 contains 15 residues. CDR3 bases: TGTGCCGGACGCCGGGGGACTCCTTACACAGATACGCAGTATTTT. Its protein is CAGRRGTPYTDTQYF. Filled out from reference TRBV7-9 and TRBJ2-3, the complete variable domain reads DTGVSQNPRHKITKRGQNVTFRCDPISEHNRLYWYRQTLGQGPEFLTYFQNEAQLEKSRLLSDRFSAERPKGSFSTLEIQRTEQGDSAMYLCAGRRGTPYTDTQYFGPGTRLTVL.